The sample holds one count of the clone carrying this T cell receptor (beta chain). No antigen is known for it. This sample is part of a study of lymphopenia after photon versus proton radiotherapy. Study-level findings and limits: Post-nadir diversity loss with photons came from oligoclonal expansion, particularly CD8+ Temra cells.

Generated by immunoSEQ multiplex PCR, the TCRdb table keeps only in-frame clones and is missing some. The sample records some 170,000 clones, roughly nine tenths being singletons. This CDR3 has 15 residues. CDR1 is SGHRS, CDR2 YFSETQ, per germline. V dropped 5 bases and J dropped 2 bases, with 14 bases sitting between them. The clonotype originates from a man in his fifties or sixties with gastric cancer. The gene calls are TRBV5-1 and TRBJ1-5; D not certain. Sequenced here: peripheral blood, sampled from a patient treated with photon-based radiotherapy. CDR3 coding DNA: TGCGCCAGCAGAGAGGGTTATAGGGGCAATCAGCCCCAGCATTTT. Translating it yields CASREGYRGNQPQHF.